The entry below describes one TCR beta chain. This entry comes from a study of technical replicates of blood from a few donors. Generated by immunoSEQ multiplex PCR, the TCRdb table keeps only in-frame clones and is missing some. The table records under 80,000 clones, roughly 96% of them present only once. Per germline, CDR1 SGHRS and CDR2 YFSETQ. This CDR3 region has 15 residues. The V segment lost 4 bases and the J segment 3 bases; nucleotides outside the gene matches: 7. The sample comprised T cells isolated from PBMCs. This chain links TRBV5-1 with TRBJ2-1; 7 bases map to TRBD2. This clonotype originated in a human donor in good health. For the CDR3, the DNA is TGCGCCAGCAGCCTCGCGGGGGACCTCTACAATGAGCAGTTCTTC. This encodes CASSLAGDLYNEQFF.